One sample yielded the 28 T cell receptor beta chains listed below, sequenced in a study of cytomegalovirus exposure and HLA in healthy donors (dated by TCRdb to about 2017). Library generation was performed with the immunoSEQ multiplex PCR assay. A mixture of 60 forward primers for TCR Vbeta segments and 13 reverse primers for TCR Jbeta segments was used in the multiplex PCR. TCRdb re-hosts the immuneACCESS table, in-frame sequences only. Its copies lack some clones; in the studies checked, an unresolved V gene accounts for under half of them, and the cause for the rest is not known. This sample gives over 150,000 clones in total; over 60% of them show up just once. Together, the top ten hold 2.5% to 3% of the sample. The sample was PBMCs. These TCRs come from a woman aged 25 to 39 in good health and CMV-seronegative.

The chain carries TRBV27 and TRBJ2-7, with no clear D. V was shortened by 3 bases and J by 3 bases, with 9 bases between the two germline ends. The CDR3 is made up of 13 amino acids. Germline V gene data show CDR1 as MNHEY and CDR2 as SMNVEV (reference sequence). CDR3 coding DNA: TGTGCCAGCAGTTTGGGCACCCGCTACGAGCAGTACTTC. Its translation is CASSLGTRYEQYF.

Here the CDR3 DNA reads TGCAGCGCCTTTGTGCCTAGCGGATACAATGAGCAGTTCTTC. This gives the protein CSAFVPSGYNEQFF. This chain uses TRBV29-1 with TRBJ2-1; TRBD2 agrees at 7 bases. The CDR3 runs to 14 residues. The V segment lost 7 bases and the J segment 4 bases; nucleotides outside the gene matches: 10. Germline assignment: CDR1 SQVTM and CDR2 ANQGSEA.

The genes are TRBV28 and TRBJ2-3; TRBD2 matches 12 bases. There are 16 residues in the CDR3. V dropped 5 bases and J dropped 1; count of bases not matched to a gene: 4. Per germline, CDR1 MDHEN and CDR2 SYDVKM. CDR3 DNA: TGTGCCAGCAGTCTTCTAGCGGGAGGGCGCACAGATACGCAGTATTTT. Its translation: CASSLLAGGRTDTQYF.

A few counts support this clone. V gene TRBV29-1 combines with J gene TRBJ1-1, with D maybe TRBD1 (5 bases). Trimming shortened V by 2 bases and J by 3 bases, and 10 bases separated the two germline ends. Germline V lookup: CDR1 SQVTM, CDR2 ANQGSEA. The CDR3 extends over 13 amino acids. This CDR3 is CSVEKGMDTEAFF. The CDR3 DNA follows: TGCAGCGTTGAAAAGGGGATGGACACTGAAGCTTTCTTT.

V is TRBV25-1 and J is TRBJ2-3; TRBD2 agrees at 8 bases. The V and J ends lost 2 bases and 6 bases, in that order; junction bases with no gene match: 10. Germline lookup yields CDR1 MGHDK and CDR2 SYGVNS. The length of the CDR3 is 16 residues. DNA for the CDR3: TGTGCCAGCAGTGAAGTCGCTAGCGGGTATTCGGATACGCAGTATTTT. Translating it yields CASSEVASGYSDTQYF.

This clone was detected only a few times. This chain links TRBV28 with TRBJ2-7; tentative D call: TRBD1 (6 bases). The CDR3 is made up of 14 amino acids. V shed 3 bases and J shed 2 bases, with 11 bases lying between them. The germline CDR1 and CDR2 sequences are MDHEN and SYDVKM. The CDR3 region has the DNA TGTGCCAGCAGTTTTGTGGCAGGGGCCTACGAGCAGTACTTC. Its protein product is CASSFVAGAYEQYF. The variable domain in full, completed from reference TRBV28 and TRBJ2-7, reads DVKVTQSSRYLVKRTGEKVFLECVQDMDHENMFWYRQDPGLGLRLIYFSYDVKMKEKGDIPEGYSVSREKKERFSLILESASTNQTSMYLCASSFVAGAYEQYFGPGTRLTVT.

V usage is TRBV16 and J usage is TRBJ1-5; 9 bases map to TRBD1. There are 15 residues in the CDR3. Germline CDR1 is KGHSY and CDR2 is FQNENV. V shed 4 bases, J shed 3 bases, and the junction held 4 bases outside the gene matches. The CDR3 region is CASSLWDRDNQPQHF. CDR3 DNA sequence: TGTGCCAGCAGCCTGTGGGACAGGGACAATCAGCCCCAGCATTTT.

The genes are TRBV7-6 and TRBJ2-1, with 9 bases fitting TRBD1. V dropped 5 bases and J dropped 5; count of bases not matched to a gene: 7. Germline CDR1 is SGHVS and CDR2 is FNYEAQ. CDR3 length: 15 residues. The CDR3 DNA reads TGTGCCAGCAGCACGGGACAGGGTTGGGACAATGAGCAGTTCTTC. It specifies CASSTGQGWDNEQFF.

The rearrangement links TRBV5-6 to TRBJ2-7, with 7 bases aligning to TRBD1. CDR3 size: 14 residues. The germline V gene has CDR1 SGHDT and CDR2 YYEEEE. Germline trimming cut 0 bases from V and 6 bases from J; bases unmatched to any gene: 6. The CDR3 DNA reads TGTGCCAGCAGCTTGGGACAGGGCTTCGGCGAGCAGTACTTC. This translates into CASSLGQGFGEQYF.

J is TRBJ1-3 and V is TRBV7-9, with 8 nucleotides matching TRBD1. V shed 4 bases, J shed 0 bases, and the junction held 5 bases outside the gene matches. The CDR3 covers 16 residues. CDR1 and CDR2 (germline): SEHNR, FQNEAQ (reference sequence). As DNA, the CDR3 is TGTGCCAGCAGCTCTCGGACAGGGCTCTCTGGAAACACCATATATTTT. This sequence encodes CASSSRTGLSGNTIYF.

The rearrangement joins TRBV9 to TRBJ1-2; 8 bases match TRBD1. The V gene end was trimmed by 1 base and the J gene end by 10 bases; junction bases not matched to a gene: 15. CDR3 length equals 16 residues. Germline V CDR1 and CDR2: SGDLS, YYNGEE. In nucleotides, the CDR3 is TGTGCCAGCAGCGTATCCCCTGTCCGGACAGGGAGCAACTACACCTTC. This translates into CASSVSPVRTGSNYTF. Combining the CDR3 with reference TRBV9 and TRBJ1-2 gives the whole variable domain DSGVTQTPKHLITATGQRVTLRCSPRSGDLSVYWYQQSLDQGLQFLIQYYNGEERAKGNILERFSAQQFPDLHSELNLSSLELGDSALYFCASSVSPVRTGSNYTFGSGTRLTVV.

The gene calls are TRBV19 and TRBJ1-5; 9 bases fit TRBD1. CDR1 and CDR2 from the germline V gene are LNHDA and SQIVND (reference sequence). The V and J ends lost 6 bases and 2 bases, in that order; junction bases with no gene match: 11. The CDR3 loop spans 17 amino acids. This CDR3 is CASRTTGGAGGNQPQHF. CDR3 sequence (DNA): TGTGCCAGTAGGACTACAGGGGGCGCGGGGGGCAATCAGCCCCAGCATTTT.

In regard to this clone: One junction end disagrees with the germline gene, perhaps due to a read error. This chain connects TRBV6-5 to TRBJ2-1; 7 positions match TRBD2. Germline V CDR1 and CDR2: MNHEY, SVGAGI. The CDR3 runs 12 residues. The CDR3 nucleotides read TGTGCCAGCCGGGGAGGGACCAGATTTTGGATCTTC. Its translation is CASRGGTRFWIF.

A remark on this clone: The same CDR3 arises from other DNA sequences in this sample as well. This chain connects TRBV28 to TRBJ2-7; the match to TRBD1 covers 9 bases. Germline V gives CDR1 MDHEN, CDR2 SYDVKM. J gave up 4 bases and V 5 bases, and 6 bases lay outside the gene matches. The CDR3 loop spans 14 amino acids. The CDR3 sequence: CASSPGTGSYEQYF. The CDR3 bases are TGTGCCAGCAGTCCCGGGACAGGGAGTTACGAGCAGTACTTC.

The chain has TRBV29-1 and TRBJ2-5; no clear D gene. Between the trimmed V and J ends, which lost 2 bases and 2 bases, there was a span of 9 bases. The CDR3 loop spans 13 amino acids. The germline V gene has CDR1 SQVTM and CDR2 ANQGSEA. The CDR3 loop reads CSVERDLQETQYF. CDR3 DNA sequence: TGCAGCGTTGAAAGAGACTTACAAGAGACCCAGTACTTC.

The sample holds one count of this clone. V usage is TRBV4-1 and J usage is TRBJ2-3, with 8 bases that match TRBD1. V dropped 1 base and J dropped 6; count of bases not matched to a gene: 3. CDR3 length equals 14 residues. Germline V gene sequence: CDR1 MGHRA, CDR2 YSYEKL. The CDR3 sequence is CASSQGQGWDTQYF. The CDR3 bases are TGCGCCAGCAGCCAAGGACAGGGGTGGGATACGCAGTATTTT.

In nucleotides, the CDR3 is TGTGCCAGCAGCCAAAAGGGCCGGCGGGAGGGAGGTAGGACCCAGTACTTC. Translation gives CASSQKGRREGGRTQYF. The chain combines TRBV7-8 with TRBJ2-5, with 9 positions matching TRBD2. J gave up 7 bases and V 5 bases, and 17 bases lay outside the gene matches. Germline V gives CDR1 SGHVS, CDR2 FQNEAQ. The CDR3 sequence is 17 residues long.

The chain uses TRBV15 and TRBJ2-7, with 7 nucleotides matching TRBD2. The CDR3 loop spans 14 amino acids. V dropped 0 bases and J dropped 3; count of bases not matched to a gene: 2. CDR1 LNHNV and CDR2 YYDKDF come from the germline V gene (reference sequence). CDR3 loop: CATSREGGSYEQYF. For the CDR3, the DNA is TGTGCCACCAGCAGAGAGGGCGGGAGCTACGAGCAGTACTTC.

The genes are TRBV6-6 and TRBJ1-1; TRBD1 aligns across 7 bases. With V trimmed by 5 bases and J by 4 bases, 10 bases remained unmatched. The germline V gene has CDR1 MNHNY and CDR2 SVGAGI (reference sequence). There are 15 residues in the CDR3. The CDR3 coding sequence is TGTGCCAGCAGTACCAGGACAGGTCGCGGCACTGAAGCTTTCTTT. Translated, it gives CASSTRTGRGTEAFF.

The chain combines TRBV10-3 with TRBJ2-7, with 12 bases fitting TRBD1. V gave up 2 bases and J gave up 0 bases; unmatched junction bases: 2. The CDR3 is 16 amino acids. Germline V gives CDR1 ENHRY, CDR2 SYGVKD. CDR3 bases: TGTGCCATCAGTGAGGGGACAGGGGGCACCTCCTACGAGCAGTACTTC. Residues: CAISEGTGGTSYEQYF.

This sequence joins TRBV27 and TRBJ1-1; no clear D. The CDR3 totals 15 residues. The germline V gene has CDR1 MNHEY and CDR2 SMNVEV (reference sequence). The ends were cut back, 2 bases at V and 2 bases at J, with 12 bases in the middle. CDR3 sequence: CASSLIDEVNTEAFF. The CDR3 DNA reads as TGTGCCAGCAGTTTAATCGACGAGGTAAACACTGAAGCTTTCTTT.

This rearrangement joins TRBV9 to TRBJ1-3; D unresolved. CDR3 length equals 13 residues. V lost 0 bases, J lost 8 bases, and 9 bases lay in between. Looked up from germline, CDR1 is SGDLS and CDR2 is YYNGEE. The CDR3 region has the DNA TGTGCCAGCAGCGTAGGAGTTGTAGACACCATATATTTT. This sequence encodes CASSVGVVDTIYF.

This clone was observed once. This chain links TRBV28 with TRBJ1-2; 7 positions match TRBD1. The length of the CDR3 is 12 residues. Trimming removed 5 bases from V and 7 bases from J; junction bases left unmatched: 4. The germline CDR1 and CDR2 sequences are MDHEN and SYDVKM. The CDR3 DNA is TGTGCCAGCAGTGACAGGGTATCTGGCTACACCTTC. Translation: CASSDRVSGYTF.

This chain joins TRBV28 and TRBJ2-7; 7 bases are shared with TRBD2. Germline CDR1 is MDHEN and CDR2 is SYDVKM. The V gene end was trimmed by 3 bases and the J gene end by 2 bases; junction bases not matched to a gene: 4. This CDR3 has 14 residues. The CDR3, as DNA: TGTGCCAGCAGTTTGGGCGGGGGAGCCTACGAGCAGTACTTC. Translation: CASSLGGGAYEQYF.

The chain combines TRBV11-2 with TRBJ1-3; D is perhaps TRBD1 (5 bases). V dropped 5 bases and J dropped 2 bases, with 10 bases sitting between them. The CDR3 extends over 14 amino acids. Germline CDR1 SGHAT, CDR2 FQNNGV. This chain's CDR3 is CASSPDRAGNTIYF. The CDR3 nucleotides are TGTGCCAGCAGCCCCGACAGAGCTGGAAACACCATATATTTT.

V gene TRBV19 combines with J gene TRBJ1-1; no firm D call. V gave up 9 bases and J gave up 2 bases, with 13 bases separating them. Germline loops: CDR1 LNHDA, CDR2 SQIVND (reference sequence). CDR3 length: 13 residues. The chain's CDR3 is CASNKQPNTEAFF. CDR3 nucleotide sequence: TGTGCCAGCAACAAACAGCCTAACACTGAAGCTTTCTTT. The full variable domain, rest sourced from reference TRBV19 and TRBJ1-1, is DGGITQSPKYLFRKEGQNVTLSCEQNLNHDAMYWYRQDPGQGLRLIYYSQIVNDFQKGDIAEGYSVSREKKESFPLTVTSAQKNPTAFYLCASNKQPNTEAFFGQGTRLTVV.

The chain recombines TRBV4-3 with TRBJ2-1; D perhaps matches TRBD2 (6 bases). V dropped 0 bases and J dropped 0 bases, with 9 bases sitting between them. The CDR3 consists of 16 residues. Germline CDR1 is LGHNA and CDR2 is YSLEER. CDR3 DNA: TGCGCCAGCAGCCAAGAAGGAGGGTACTCCTACAATGAGCAGTTCTTC. This codes for CASSQEGGYSYNEQFF.

The chain couples TRBV4-1 to TRBJ2-7; D remains ambiguous. The ends were cut back, 1 base at V and 0 bases at J, with 7 bases in the middle. Germline assignment: CDR1 MGHRA and CDR2 YSYEKL. The CDR3 totals 14 residues. The CDR3 region has the DNA TGCGCCAGCAGCCAAGTTCTAGTCTCCTACGAGCAGTACTTC. Its translation is CASSQVLVSYEQYF.